This TCR beta chain was recovered during a study of beta chain features in type 1 diabetes. Study overall: Sorted cells numbering around 100,000,000 were examined across all samples.

As regards this clone: Its antigen is currently unknown.

This CDR3 comprises 15 residues. Germline V gene data show CDR1 as KGHSH and CDR2 as LQKENI. After removal of 7 bases from V and 5 bases from J, the junction contained 9 bases not matched to a gene. Expressed TCRB transcripts got sequenced, as all isolated RNA was reverse transcribed. TCRdb's copy holds only in-frame clones and misses some; the assay was immunoSEQ multiplex PCR. The table has hundreds of thousands of clones, around an eighth seen once. The study's findings and limits: Insertions were fewer and deletions more numerous at VDJ junctions in type 1 diabetes patients.

This TCR was sampled from a young man in good health. What was sequenced was naive CD4+ T cells from blood. This rearrangement joins TRBV18 to TRBJ2-1; 9 bases are a match to TRBD2. CDR3 residues: CASCQREVPNNEQFF. The CDR3 DNA reads as TGTGCCAGCTGCCAGCGGGAGGTCCCGAACAATGAGCAGTTCTTC.